The 17 T cell receptor beta chains below come from one sample, sequenced in a study of PD-1 blockade in classical Hodgkin lymphoma (dated by TCRdb to 2018 to 2020). Interpreted using the paper, the time point label stands for: cycle 2 day 1 (C2D1) of nivolumab. Relapse after autologous stem cell transplantation had occurred in all trial patients, and cohorts A, B and C were distinguished by prior brentuximab vedotin exposure. Libraries were built with the immunoSEQ multiplex PCR assay. Here the immuneACCESS table is served through TCRdb, limited to in-frame sequences with V and J called. Missing clones are a known gap in these copies; in checked studies unresolved V genes cover under half, and the rest lacks a known reason. The sample has tens of thousands of clones on record, around three quarters of them singletons. Together, the top ten hold 20% to 25% of the sample. The material sequenced was peripheral blood mononuclear cells (PBMCs), taken before the second cycle of nivolumab. These TCRs come from a human donor with classical Hodgkin lymphoma.

The chain carries TRBV27 and TRBJ1-2; a possible D gene is TRBD1 (6 bases). CDR1 MNHEY and CDR2 SMNVEV come from the germline V gene (reference sequence). The ends were cut back, 7 bases at V and 6 bases at J, with 21 bases in the middle. This CDR3 region has 15 residues. The CDR3 protein is CASTQSPQGRDGYTF. The CDR3 DNA follows: TGTGCCAGCACCCAGAGCCCTCAGGGGAGGGATGGCTACACCTTC.

The chain combines TRBV7-6 with TRBJ1-5; 8 nucleotides agree with TRBD1. Germline values: CDR1 SGHVS, CDR2 FNYEAQ. J lost 6 bases, V lost 5 bases, and 12 bases had no gene match. The CDR3 has 16 residues. For the CDR3, the DNA is TGTGCCAGCAGCGACCGGACAGGGATCAATGGTCAGCCCCAGCATTTT. Translating gives CASSDRTGINGQPQHF.

The genes are TRBV5-1 and TRBJ2-3; 13 nucleotides align to TRBD2. Losses at the gene ends were 2 bases for V and 5 bases for J; bases not matched to a gene: 8. From germline, CDR1 is SGHRS and CDR2 YFSETQ. The CDR3 runs 17 residues. The CDR3 protein is CASSLLTSGRAEDTQYF. DNA of the CDR3: TGCGCCAGCAGCTTACTTACTAGCGGGAGGGCCGAAGATACGCAGTATTTT. Full variable domain (remainder filled in from reference TRBV5-1 and TRBJ2-3): KAGVTQTPRYLIKTRGQQVTLSCSPISGHRSVSWYQQTPGQGLQFLFEYFSETQRNKGNFPGRFSGRQFSNSRSEMNVSTLELGDSALYLCASSLLTSGRAEDTQYFGPGTRLTVL.

This clone was counted between two and nine times. The V gene is TRBV19, the J gene TRBJ2-7; D possibly corresponds to TRBD1 (6 bases). Germline assignment: CDR1 LNHDA and CDR2 SQIVND (reference sequence). Trimming left V 1 base short and J 3 bases short, with 13 bases between. This CDR3 has 15 amino acids. CDR3 protein: CASSIVTGSDYEQYF. The CDR3 DNA sequence: TGTGCCAGTAGTATAGTAACAGGGTCCGACTACGAGCAGTACTTC.

The chain joins TRBV9 to TRBJ1-6; D not resolved. Germline V CDR1 and CDR2: SGDLS, YYNGEE. The CDR3 is 13 residues long. The V gene lost 3 bases and the J gene lost 17 bases, with 18 bases spanning the gap. CDR3 DNA sequence: TGTGCCAGCAGCGCAAACCTGGAGGGTAAAGTCCACTTT. This sequence encodes CASSANLEGKVHF.

The rearrangement uses TRBV6-1 and TRBJ1-1; D remains unclear. The CDR3 extends over 13 amino acids. Germline loops: CDR1 MNHNS, CDR2 SASEGT. Trimming pared 1 base from V and 11 bases from J, leaving 14 bases between. The chain's CDR3 is CASSEVGVAVAFF. The CDR3 DNA reads TGTGCCAGCAGTGAAGTTGGGGTGGCGGTGGCTTTCTTT.

In this sample, this clone turned up once. At one boundary the junction diverges from the germline segment, which might be a read error. This rearrangement joins TRBV27 to TRBJ1-2, with D perhaps matching TRBD1 (6 bases). CDR3 length: 15 amino acids. Germline V gene data show CDR1 as MNHEY and CDR2 as SMNVEV (reference sequence). CDR3 nucleotides: TGTGCCAGCAGTCCTTCCTGGACAGCAAACTATGGCCACACCTTC. Its translation: CASSPSWTANYGHTF.

This clone was seen a few times. V gene TRBV15 combines with J gene TRBJ2-7, with TRBD2 as a possible D gene (6 bases). Trimming took 6 bases from V and 2 from J, leaving 14 bases between them. From germline, CDR1 is LNHNV and CDR2 YYDKDF (reference sequence). This CDR3 has 14 residues. The chain's CDR3 is CATRPASEAYEQYF. The CDR3 nucleotides are TGTGCCACCAGGCCGGCTAGCGAGGCCTACGAGCAGTACTTC.

This clone has a handful of counts. One junction end does not reproduce the germline sequence, and a read error may be involved. The chain links TRBV6-1 to TRBJ1-1; D may be TRBD1 (5 bases). The CDR3 has 15 amino acids. CDR1 and CDR2 (germline): MNHNS, SASEGT. The CDR3 spells CAISDTGTVNTEAFF. DNA of the CDR3: TGTGCCATCAGTGATACCGGGACGGTGAACACTGAAGCTTTCTTT.

The chain joins TRBV7-6 to TRBJ1-2; TRBD1 is a possible D gene (6 bases). Germline V CDR1 and CDR2: SGHVS, FNYEAQ. Trimming removed 5 bases at V and 1 base at J, with 8 bases between. The CDR3 extends over 13 amino acids. In DNA, the CDR3 is TGTGCCAGCAGCCGGACAGTTAACTATGGCTACACCTTC. Translated, it gives CASSRTVNYGYTF.

The rearrangement joins TRBV2 to TRBJ1-1; unclear D gene. Germline lookup yields CDR1 SNHLY and CDR2 FYNNEI. The CDR3 totals 14 residues. The ends were cut back, 3 bases at V and 1 base at J, with 9 bases in the middle. The CDR3 coding sequence is TGTGCCAGCAGTGACACTTCCTGGAACACTGAAGCTTTCTTT. Its translation: CASSDTSWNTEAFF.

This rearrangement joins TRBV11-2 to TRBJ1-2; D ambiguous. V was trimmed by 2 bases and J by 10 bases, leaving 11 bases between them. Germline CDR1 is SGHAT and CDR2 is FQNNGV. The CDR3 is 12 residues long. The CDR3 loop is CASSLSIWDYTF. The CDR3 coding sequence is TGTGCCAGCAGCTTAAGTATTTGGGACTACACCTTC.

V and J are TRBV27 and TRBJ2-1, with TRBD2 matching over 8 bases. With 6 bases clipped from V and 2 bases from J, the junction kept 3 bases outside the gene matches. Germline assignment: CDR1 MNHEY and CDR2 SMNVEV (reference sequence). This CDR3 is 14 amino acids long. For the CDR3, the DNA is TGTGCCAGCAGAAGACTAGCGACCTACAATGAGCAGTTCTTC. It is translated as CASRRLATYNEQFF.

The rearrangement links TRBV5-1 to TRBJ2-7; TRBD1 might be the D (7 bases). The CDR3 consists of 16 residues. Looked up from germline, CDR1 is SGHRS and CDR2 is YFSETQ. V shed 0 bases and J shed 0 bases, with 13 bases lying between them. CDR3 region: CASSLAGGTSSYEQYF. The CDR3 DNA reads as TGCGCCAGCAGCTTGGCAGGGGGGACCAGCTCCTACGAGCAGTACTTC.

The chain recombines TRBV5-1 with TRBJ1-3; D is unresolved. V was clipped by 4 bases and J by 4 bases, with 9 bases between them. The CDR3 spans 13 residues. Germline CDR1 and CDR2: SGHRS and YFSETQ. The CDR3 sequence is CASSLSAGNTIYF. CDR3 DNA sequence: TGCGCCAGCAGCCTCTCTGCCGGAAACACCATATATTTT.

In its sample, this clone was seen once. V is TRBV4-1 and J is TRBJ1-3; no reliable D call. The V gene's germline CDR1 is MGHRA and CDR2 YSYEKL. CDR3 length: 15 residues. V was cut by 1 base and J by 2 bases, with 9 bases left in between. The CDR3 coding sequence is TGCGCCAGCAGCCAAGTCGGAGGCCCTGGAAACACCATATATTTT. Translation gives CASSQVGGPGNTIYF.

Points on this clone: The junction shows a germline mismatch at one end, possibly a read error. The chain carries TRBV9 and TRBJ2-2, with 12 positions matching TRBD2. CDR1 and CDR2 from the germline V gene are SGDLS and YYNGEE. The length of the CDR3 is 16 residues. In nucleotides, the CDR3 is TGTGCCAGCAGCGCTCAGACTAGCGGGGGCACCGGGGGGCTGTTTTTT. This encodes CASSAQTSGGTGGLFF.